This TCR beta chain was profiled in a study of shared clonotypes between healthy human individuals. Study results and limitations: Having only a few donors restricted how much genetic and exposure-history diversity was captured.

Note on this clone: Its antigen is not known.

The study enrolled healthy HIV-negative adults without recent acute infections or vaccinations as donors. The study separated CD4+ cells into CD45RA+ naive and CD45RA-negative memory subsets. Clones were sequenced by immunoSEQ multiplex PCR, and TCRdb holds only the in-frame ones, with some missing. The table shows 2 million to 2.5 million clones, with 93% occurring only once. Sequences were obtained from naive CD4+ T cells from PBMCs. Subset meaning: CD45RA+ positively selected. The receptor was derived from a man between 18 and 29 years old in good health. Some clones in this sample may be carry-over from other donors' samples.

CDR3 DNA: TGTGCCAGCAGCCCCGCTGGGAGTGGCTACACCTTC. Encoded protein: CASSPAGSGYTF. The gene calls are TRBV11-1 and TRBJ1-2; D not resolved. V shed 5 bases and J shed 7 bases, with 11 bases lying between them. Germline-derived CDR1 and CDR2 are SGHAT and FQDESV (reference sequence). This CDR3 comprises 12 residues.